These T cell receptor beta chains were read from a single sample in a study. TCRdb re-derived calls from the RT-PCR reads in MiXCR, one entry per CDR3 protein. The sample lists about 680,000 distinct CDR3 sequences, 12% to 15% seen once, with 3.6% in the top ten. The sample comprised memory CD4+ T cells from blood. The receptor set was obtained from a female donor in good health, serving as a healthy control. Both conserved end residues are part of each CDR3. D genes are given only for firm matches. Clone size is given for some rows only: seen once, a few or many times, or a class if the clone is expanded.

CDR3 protein: CAISEGRRNTDTQYF; CDR3 DNA: TGTGCCATCAGTGAGGGCAGGCGAAACACAGATACGCAGTATTTT; J gene: TRBJ2-3; clone size: few; V gene: TRBV10-3; D gene: .
CDR3 protein: CASRPGGAKKQFF; CDR3 DNA: TGTGCCAGCAGACCCGGAGGGGCCAAGAAGCAGTTCTTC; J gene: TRBJ2-1; clone size: .; V gene: TRBV7-8; D gene: .
CDR3 protein: CASSPDREQETQYF; CDR3 DNA: TGTGCCAGCAGTCCAGACAGGGAACAAGAGACCCAGTACTTC; J gene: TRBJ2-5; clone size: once; V gene: TRBV12-3/TRBV12-4; D gene: TRBD1
CDR3 protein: CASSVGGGNTIYF; CDR3 DNA: TGTGCCAGCAGCGTAGGGGGGGGAAACACCATATATTTT; J gene: TRBJ1-3; clone size: few; V gene: TRBV9; D gene: .
CDR3 protein: CASSVTADPSTDTQYF; CDR3 DNA: TGTGCCAGCAGTGTAACTGCGGATCCTAGCACAGATACGCAGTATTTT; J gene: TRBJ2-3; clone size: few; V gene: TRBV9; D gene: .
CDR3 protein: CASSRQGGSLHF; CDR3 DNA: TGTGCCAGCAGCCGGCAGGGTGGATCCCTCCACTTT; J gene: TRBJ1-6; clone size: .; V gene: TRBV27; D gene: .
CDR3 protein: CSVLGAPASETQYF; CDR3 DNA: TGCAGTGTCCTGGGAGCCCCAGCTTCGGAGACCCAGTACTTC; J gene: TRBJ2-5; clone size: .; V gene: TRBV20-1; D gene: .
CDR3 protein: CASSLTVPGDTQYF; CDR3 DNA: TGTGCCAGCAGCTTGACAGTCCCGGGAGATACGCAGTATTTT; J gene: TRBJ2-3; clone size: few; V gene: TRBV7-2; D gene: .
CDR3 protein: CSARTDSIRGYTF; CDR3 DNA: TGCAGTGCTAGAACTGACTCTATTAGGGGCTACACCTTC; J gene: TRBJ1-2; clone size: .; V gene: TRBV20-1; D gene: .
CDR3 protein: CASSPRQGFEQYF; CDR3 DNA: TGTGCCAGCTCACCACGGCAGGGGTTCGAGCAGTACTTC; J gene: TRBJ2-7; clone size: .; V gene: TRBV18; D gene: .
CDR3 protein: CASSHGGIYTF; CDR3 DNA: TGTGCCAGCAGCCACGGAGGCATCTACACCTTC; J gene: TRBJ1-2; clone size: .; V gene: TRBV12-3/TRBV12-4; D gene: .
CDR3 protein: CASSGGTGSKDEQYF; CDR3 DNA: TGTGCCAGCAGCGGGGGGACAGGAAGCAAAGACGAGCAGTACTTC; J gene: TRBJ2-7; clone size: few; V gene: TRBV5-5; D gene: TRBD1
CDR3 protein: CASSLQGLGRNEQFF; CDR3 DNA: TGTGCCAGCAGTCTGCAGGGACTAGGGAGGAATGAGCAGTTCTTC; J gene: TRBJ2-1; clone size: many; V gene: TRBV12-3/TRBV12-4; D gene: TRBD2
CDR3 protein: CASSRGRSSDQPQHF; CDR3 DNA: TGTGCCAGCAGTAGAGGGAGGTCCAGCGATCAGCCCCAGCATTTT; J gene: TRBJ1-5; clone size: .; V gene: TRBV28; D gene: .
CDR3 protein: CAIRDGENEKLFF; CDR3 DNA: TGTGCCATCAGGGACGGTGAAAATGAAAAACTGTTTTTT; J gene: TRBJ1-4; clone size: many; V gene: TRBV10-3; D gene: .
CDR3 protein: CSARDPQGINQPQHF; CDR3 DNA: TGCAGTGCTAGAGATCCCCAGGGAATTAATCAGCCCCAGCATTTT; J gene: TRBJ1-5; clone size: .; V gene: TRBV20-1; D gene: .
CDR3 protein: CATSGLIGTGNTGELFF; CDR3 DNA: TGTGCCACCAGCGGACTAATAGGGACGGGGAACACCGGGGAGCTGTTTTTT; J gene: TRBJ2-2; clone size: .; V gene: TRBV24-1; D gene: .
CDR3 protein: CASSISSSGANVLTF; CDR3 DNA: TGTGCCAGTAGTATATCAAGCTCTGGGGCCAACGTCCTGACTTTC; J gene: TRBJ2-6; clone size: few; V gene: TRBV19; D gene: .
CDR3 protein: CASSSPGTGHYEQYF; CDR3 DNA: TGTGCCAGCAGCTCCCCCGGGACAGGGCACTACGAGCAGTACTTC; J gene: TRBJ2-7; clone size: .; V gene: TRBV7-6; D gene: TRBD1
CDR3 protein: CASSQDRGRGYTF; CDR3 DNA: TGCGCCAGCAGCCAAGACAGGGGGCGCGGCTACACCTTC; J gene: TRBJ1-2; clone size: many; V gene: TRBV4-3; D gene: TRBD1
CDR3 protein: CASRWAKGALNTEAFF; CDR3 DNA: TGTGCCAGCAGATGGGCCAAGGGCGCCCTGAACACTGAAGCTTTCTTT; J gene: TRBJ1-1; clone size: few; V gene: TRBV11-2; D gene: .
CDR3 protein: CASSFPGAYEQYF; CDR3 DNA: TGTGCCAGCAGTTTTCCAGGGGCCTACGAGCAGTACTTC; J gene: TRBJ2-7; clone size: many; V gene: TRBV28; D gene: .
CDR3 protein: CASSSQRTWDTEAFF; CDR3 DNA: TGCGCCAGCAGCTCTCAGAGAACATGGGACACTGAAGCTTTCTTT; J gene: TRBJ1-1; clone size: .; V gene: TRBV5-1; D gene: .
CDR3 protein: CSARDLSFTYEQYF; CDR3 DNA: TGCAGTGCTAGAGATCTGTCATTCACCTACGAGCAGTACTTC; J gene: TRBJ2-7; clone size: few; V gene: TRBV20-1; D gene: .
CDR3 protein: CSARDPQGPEAFF; CDR3 DNA: TGCAGTGCTAGAGACCCCCAGGGTCCTGAAGCTTTCTTT; J gene: TRBJ1-1; clone size: many; V gene: TRBV20-1; D gene: .
CDR3 protein: CATSEGRGGYTF; CDR3 DNA: TGTGCCACCAGTGAGGGGCGAGGGGGCTACACCTTC; J gene: TRBJ1-2; clone size: .; V gene: TRBV24-1; D gene: .
CDR3 protein: CSAQTDGPLDGYTF; CDR3 DNA: TGCAGTGCCCAGACGGACGGTCCGCTCGACGGCTACACCTTC; J gene: TRBJ1-2; clone size: .; V gene: TRBV20-1; D gene: .
CDR3 protein: CASSLDSTNNEQFF; CDR3 DNA: TGTGCCAGCAGCCTAGACAGTACAAACAATGAGCAGTTCTTC; J gene: TRBJ2-1; clone size: few; V gene: TRBV7-7; D gene: .
CDR3 protein: CASSLQGDSYEQYF; CDR3 DNA: TGTGCCAGCAGCCTACAGGGGGACTCCTACGAGCAGTACTTC; J gene: TRBJ2-7; clone size: many; V gene: TRBV7-3; D gene: TRBD1
CDR3 protein: CATSAGARDTQYF; CDR3 DNA: TGTGCCACCAGTGCCGGGGCCCGGGATACGCAGTATTTT; J gene: TRBJ2-3; clone size: .; V gene: TRBV24-1; D gene: .
CDR3 protein: CASRSYGLYGYTF; CDR3 DNA: TGTGCCAGCAGGTCCTATGGACTCTATGGCTACACCTTC; J gene: TRBJ1-2; clone size: .; V gene: TRBV28; D gene: .
CDR3 protein: CASSFTQSSYNEQFF; CDR3 DNA: TGTGCCAGCAGTTTCACACAGAGCTCCTACAATGAGCAGTTCTTC; J gene: TRBJ2-1; clone size: .; V gene: TRBV12-3/TRBV12-4; D gene: .
CDR3 protein: CSVPGGSGANVLTF; CDR3 DNA: TGCAGCGTTCCGGGGGGGTCTGGGGCCAACGTCCTGACTTTC; J gene: TRBJ2-6; clone size: many; V gene: TRBV29-1; D gene: TRBD2
CDR3 protein: CAGRGPGELFF; CDR3 DNA: TGTGCCGGAAGGGGCCCCGGGGAGCTGTTTTTT; J gene: TRBJ2-2; clone size: .; V gene: TRBV30; D gene: .
CDR3 protein: CSVQTSSYEQYF; CDR3 DNA: TGCAGCGTTCAGACTAGCTCCTACGAGCAGTACTTC; J gene: TRBJ2-7; clone size: many; V gene: TRBV29-1; D gene: .
CDR3 protein: CASATTGGYTF; CDR3 DNA: TGTGCCAGCGCCACCACAGGGGGCTACACCTTC; J gene: TRBJ1-2; clone size: .; V gene: TRBV7-8; D gene: .
CDR3 protein: CASRTVGTEAFF; CDR3 DNA: TGTGCCAGTAGAACAGTGGGGACTGAAGCTTTCTTT; J gene: TRBJ1-1; clone size: many; V gene: TRBV27; D gene: .
CDR3 protein: CASSPGQGKGEADTQYF; CDR3 DNA: TGCGCCAGCAGCCCGGGACAGGGGAAGGGTGAAGCAGATACGCAGTATTTT; J gene: TRBJ2-3; clone size: many; V gene: TRBV10-1; D gene: TRBD1
CDR3 protein: CASSQDGTRYYNEQFF; CDR3 DNA: TGTGCCAGCAGCCAAGATGGGACTCGATACTACAATGAGCAGTTCTTC; J gene: TRBJ2-1; clone size: .; V gene: TRBV14; D gene: .
CDR3 protein: CASSPDGYGYTF; CDR3 DNA: TGTGCCAGCTCACCGGACGGGTATGGCTACACCTTC; J gene: TRBJ1-2; clone size: few; V gene: TRBV18; D gene: .
CDR3 protein: CASSLSVSGQGDGYTF; CDR3 DNA: TGCGCCAGCAGCTTAAGTGTTTCGGGACAGGGGGATGGCTACACCTTC; J gene: TRBJ1-2; clone size: .; V gene: TRBV5-1; D gene: TRBD1
CDR3 protein: CSARSPREGERGSGNTIYF; CDR3 DNA: TGCAGTGCTAGAAGCCCCAGGGAAGGGGAAAGGGGCTCTGGAAACACCATATATTTT; J gene: TRBJ1-3; clone size: few; V gene: TRBV20-1; D gene: .
CDR3 protein: CATSDHGQGPRQTQYF; CDR3 DNA: TGTGCCACCAGTGACCACGGACAGGGCCCTAGGCAGACCCAGTACTTC; J gene: TRBJ2-5; clone size: .; V gene: TRBV24-1; D gene: TRBD1
CDR3 protein: CASSLEGRRGSADTQYF; CDR3 DNA: TGCGCCAGCAGCTTGGAAGGTCGCCGGGGGTCGGCAGATACGCAGTATTTT; J gene: TRBJ2-3; clone size: few; V gene: TRBV5-1; D gene: .
CDR3 protein: CSGEGQGNTGELFF; CDR3 DNA: TGCAGCGGAGAGGGACAGGGGAACACCGGGGAGCTGTTTTTT; J gene: TRBJ2-2; clone size: many; V gene: TRBV29-1; D gene: TRBD1
CDR3 protein: CASSTGTGGGYTF; CDR3 DNA: TGTGCCAGCAGTACCGGGACAGGGGGGGGCTACACCTTC; J gene: TRBJ1-2; clone size: .; V gene: TRBV7-9; D gene: TRBD1
CDR3 protein: CSARSGGYTF; CDR3 DNA: TGCAGTGCTAGATCGGGTGGCTACACCTTC; J gene: TRBJ1-2; clone size: once; V gene: TRBV20-1; D gene: .
CDR3 protein: CSGMDRGTTDTQYF; CDR3 DNA: TGCAGTGGCATGGACAGGGGCACCACAGATACGCAGTATTTT; J gene: TRBJ2-3; clone size: .; V gene: TRBV20-1; D gene: TRBD1
CDR3 protein: CASSLFRSNTEAFF; CDR3 DNA: TGTGCCAGCAGCTTATTTCGCTCGAACACTGAAGCTTTCTTT; J gene: TRBJ1-1; clone size: .; V gene: TRBV7-2; D gene: .
CDR3 protein: CAIIKVSAGIPEAFF; CDR3 DNA: TGTGCCATCATAAAGGTGTCGGCAGGGATACCTGAAGCTTTCTTT; J gene: TRBJ1-1; clone size: few; V gene: TRBV10-3; D gene: .
CDR3 protein: CASSGTSGAAYF; CDR3 DNA: TGTGCCAGCAGTGGTACTAGCGGAGCGGCGTACTTC; J gene: TRBJ2-7; clone size: many; V gene: TRBV28; D gene: TRBD2
CDR3 protein: CASSPSWGYPTEAFF; CDR3 DNA: TGTGCCAGCAGCCCGTCTTGGGGGTACCCGACTGAAGCTTTCTTT; J gene: TRBJ1-1; clone size: .; V gene: TRBV7-9; D gene: .
CDR3 protein: CASSLKGTGSNQPQHF; CDR3 DNA: TGTGCCAGCTCACTTAAGGGGACAGGTAGCAATCAGCCCCAGCATTTT; J gene: TRBJ1-5; clone size: .; V gene: TRBV18; D gene: TRBD1
CDR3 protein: CASSQDATDYGYTF; CDR3 DNA: TGCGCCAGCAGCCAAGATGCAACCGACTATGGCTACACCTTC; J gene: TRBJ1-2; clone size: many; V gene: TRBV4-3; D gene: .
CDR3 protein: CASTISSGPSNQPQHF; CDR3 DNA: TGTGCCAGCACCATATCGTCGGGGCCCAGCAATCAGCCCCAGCATTTT; J gene: TRBJ1-5; clone size: .; V gene: TRBV28; D gene: .